Each of the 24 T cell receptor beta chains below was sequenced from the same sample in a study of T cell responses to AZD1222 COVID-19 vaccine (dated by TCRdb to about 2021). Preparation of the library involved the immunoSEQ multiplex PCR assay. TCRdb took this table from immuneACCESS and kept in-frame rearrangements with V and J called. Such tables lack part of the clones; where checked against another copy, unresolved V genes explain under half of the gap, and the rest is unexplained. This sample lists about 110,000 clones; roughly 90% were detected once. The ten largest clonotypes hold approximately 8% of the sample. In the paper's terms, the time point label means: baseline before first vaccination. The source material was peripheral blood, sampled on day 0 of AZD1222 vaccination. The receptors shown here come from an adult in good health.

The count of this clone is one. The rearrangement uses TRBV7-2 and TRBJ2-1; 10 nucleotides match TRBD2. The CDR3 runs 15 residues. Germline-derived CDR1 and CDR2 are SGHTA and FQGNSA. The V and J ends lost 4 bases and 6 bases, in that order; junction bases with no gene match: 6. The CDR3, as DNA: TGTGCCAGCAGCTCCTGGACTAGCGGAATCAATGAGCAGTTCTTC. As protein: CASSSWTSGINEQFF.

This clone was seen more than once but under ten times. The rearrangement joins TRBV2 to TRBJ1-1; TRBD1 agrees at 11 bases. The CDR3 is 17 residues long. Germline trimming cut 7 bases from V and 1 base from J; bases unmatched to any gene: 11. Per the germline V gene, CDR1 is SNHLY and CDR2 is FYNNEI. CDR3 protein: CASTPGQGVRRNTEAFF. CDR3 bases: TGTGCCAGCACACCGGGACAGGGGGTTAGGAGGAACACTGAAGCTTTCTTT.

This clone has only a few counts. CDR3 region: CASSQAQRWDTQYF. The CDR3 region has the DNA TGTGCCAGCAGCCAAGCTCAGCGGTGGGATACGCAGTATTTT. V usage is TRBV14 and J usage is TRBJ2-3; perhaps TRBD2 as D (5 bases). V was trimmed by 1 base and J by 6 bases, leaving 11 bases between them. The CDR3 has 14 residues. CDR1 and CDR2 (germline): SGHDN, FVKESK.

This sequence joins TRBV9 and TRBJ2-5; 8 positions match TRBD2. The V gene end was trimmed by 0 bases and the J gene end by 6 bases; junction bases not matched to a gene: 1. The germline V gene encodes CDR1 SGDLS and CDR2 YYNGEE. CDR3 length equals 13 residues. This CDR3 reads CASSVGTSKTQYF. In nucleotides, the CDR3 is TGTGCCAGCAGCGTAGGGACTAGCAAGACCCAGTACTTC.

This chain joins TRBV11-1 and TRBJ2-2; 8 bases align to TRBD2. Per germline, CDR1 SGHAT and CDR2 FQDESV (reference sequence). This CDR3 spans 14 amino acids. After removal of 6 bases from V and 5 bases from J, the junction contained 5 bases not matched to a gene. CDR3 DNA: TGTGCCAGCAGAACTACGGGGGGGACCGGGGAGCTGTTTTTT. Its protein is CASRTTGGTGELFF.

The chain is built from TRBV12-3 or TRBV12-4 and TRBJ1-6; TRBD1 matches 9 bases. With 6 bases clipped from V and 9 bases from J, the junction kept 3 bases outside the gene matches. The CDR3 extends over 13 amino acids. The DNA for the CDR3 is TGTGCCAGCAGGGGACAGGGAGTTTCACCCCTCCACTTT. It yields the protein CASRGQGVSPLHF.

This sequence joins TRBV15 and TRBJ2-1, with D possibly called TRBD1 or TRBD2 (6 bases each). The CDR3 contains 14 residues. Germline CDR1 is LNHNV and CDR2 is YYDKDF (reference sequence). V lost 2 bases and J 7 bases, leaving 12 bases between the germline ends. The CDR3 DNA is TGTGCCACCAGCAGACGGGGGCTGGGAAATGAGCAGTTCTTC. Encoded protein: CATSRRGLGNEQFF.

The chain links TRBV5-6 to TRBJ1-1, with TRBD1 as a possible D gene (5 bases). In germline, CDR1 is SGHDT, CDR2 YYEEEE. The CDR3 is 15 amino acids. V was cut by 2 bases and J by 0 bases, with 11 bases left in between. The CDR3 nucleotides are TGTGCCAGCAGCTTATGGCGGGACTTGAACACTGAAGCTTTCTTT. The encoded protein is CASSLWRDLNTEAFF.

The chain carries TRBV5-1 and TRBJ1-5; no clear D. The germline V and J ends were trimmed by 0 bases and 8 bases, with 15 bases remaining between them. Germline V CDR1 and CDR2: SGHRS, YFSETQ. The CDR3 is made up of 15 amino acids. The CDR3 region has the DNA TGCGCCAGCAGCTTGGACGGCAGGCCTGGTGAGCCCCAGCATTTT. Translation gives CASSLDGRPGEPQHF.

The genes are TRBV11-2 and TRBJ2-2; no clear D. Germline CDR1 reads SGHAT; CDR2 reads FQNNGV. The CDR3 is 13 residues long. Trimming cost V 4 bases and J 8 bases, with 11 bases left between them. CDR3 amino acids: CASSSSYAGELFF. DNA for the CDR3: TGTGCCAGCAGCTCCTCCTATGCAGGGGAGCTGTTTTTT.

The rearrangement links TRBV28 to TRBJ1-5; D possibly corresponds to TRBD1 (5 bases). The CDR3 runs 17 residues. Germline values: CDR1 MDHEN, CDR2 SYDVKM. The V end was cut by 5 bases, the J end by 0 bases, with 17 bases between. The CDR3 loop is CASSTHARGDSNQPQHF. In DNA, the CDR3 is TGTGCCAGCAGTACTCATGCCCGGGGCGATAGCAATCAGCCCCAGCATTTT.

The J gene is TRBJ2-7, the V gene TRBV2; no firm D call. The V and J ends lost 7 bases and 2 bases respectively, with 12 bases between them. Germline V gene lookup returns CDR1 SNHLY and CDR2 FYNNEI. The CDR3 is 13 residues long. The CDR3 sequence is CASTRSPAYEQYF. For the CDR3, the DNA is TGTGCCAGCACCAGATCACCCGCCTACGAGCAGTACTTC. Drawing the rest from reference TRBV2 and TRBJ2-7, the complete variable domain is EPEVTQTPSHQVTQMGQEVILRCVPISNHLYFYWYRQILGQKVEFLVSFYNNEISEKSEIFDDQFSVERPDGSNFTLKIRSTKLEDSAMYFCASTRSPAYEQYFGPGTRLTVT.

The chain is built from TRBV29-1 and TRBJ2-3, with D possibly TRBD2 on 5 matching bases. Per germline, CDR1 SQVTM and CDR2 ANQGSEA. CDR3 length equals 14 residues. The V and J ends lost 3 bases and 3 bases respectively, with 13 bases between them. The CDR3 nucleotides are TGCAGCGTTGATCGGGGTCTTGGGACAGATACGCAGTATTTT. Translation gives CSVDRGLGTDTQYF.

The CDR3 is CSVGTGNTEAFF. Here the CDR3 DNA reads TGCAGCGTTGGGACGGGGAACACTGAAGCTTTCTTT. This chain joins TRBV29-1 and TRBJ1-1, with unresolved D. Trimming removed 4 bases from V and 1 base from J, with 7 bases in between. Germline V gene data show CDR1 as SQVTM and CDR2 as ANQGSEA. The CDR3 spans 12 residues. Full variable domain (rest looked up from reference TRBV29-1 and TRBJ1-1): SAVISQKPSRDICQRGTSLTIQCQVDSQVTMMFWYRQQPGQSLTLIATANQGSEATYESGFVIDKFPISRPNLTFSTLTVSNMSPEDSSIYLCSVGTGNTEAFFGQGTRLTVV.

The chain carries TRBV29-1 and TRBJ1-2; 7 positions agree with TRBD1. V was clipped by 1 base and J by 6 bases; unmatched bases: 11. Looked up from germline, CDR1 is SQVTM and CDR2 is ANQGSEA. The CDR3 is 15 residues long. The CDR3 loop is CSVEGGGLQVDGYTF. CDR3 in DNA: TGCAGCGTTGAAGGAGGGGGCCTACAGGTTGATGGCTACACCTTC.

The V call is TRBV6-5, the J call TRBJ2-7; D ambiguous. CDR1 is MNHEY and CDR2 is SVGAGI in the germline V gene. V lost 0 bases and J 3 bases, leaving 3 bases between the germline ends. CDR3 length: 12 residues. CDR3 loop: CASSYSNYEQYF. CDR3 sequence (DNA): TGTGCCAGCAGTTACTCGAACTACGAGCAGTACTTC.

DNA for the CDR3: TGTGCCTGGAGCTGGTCAGTCCAAGAGACCCAGTACTTC. This codes for CAWSWSVQETQYF. The chain joins TRBV30 to TRBJ2-5; D gene ambiguous. Germline V lookup: CDR1 GTSNPN, CDR2 SVGIG (reference sequence). V shed 3 bases and J shed 1 base, with 9 bases lying between them. This CDR3 has 13 residues.

The rearrangement uses TRBV7-8 and TRBJ1-6; 10 nucleotides align to TRBD1. This CDR3 has 16 residues. CDR1 and CDR2 from the germline V gene are SGHVS and FQNEAQ. J lost 7 bases, V lost 5 bases, and 8 bases had no gene match. The DNA of the CDR3 is TGTGCCAGCAGCCCCCGGACAGGGGGTGAAAATTCACCCCTCCACTTT. This codes for CASSPRTGGENSPLHF.

The chain joins TRBV23-1 to TRBJ1-5; the D gene is possibly TRBD1 (5 bases). TRBV23-1 is assigned to the ORF class and has an uncertain function. The CDR3 has 18 amino acids. V lost 0 bases, J lost 2 bases, and 17 bases lay in between. The chain's CDR3 is CASSQSTRDGGGNQPQHF. The CDR3 DNA reads as TGCGCCAGCAGTCAATCCACCCGGGACGGGGGTGGCAATCAGCCCCAGCATTTT.

The CDR3 region has the DNA TGTGCCACCCGCCGGCCCGGTAGCAATCAGCCCCAGCATTTT. Its protein product is CATRRPGSNQPQHF. The chain carries TRBV28 and TRBJ1-5; D gene uncertain. The CDR3 length is 14 residues. Trimming pared 10 bases from V and 0 bases from J, leaving 13 bases between. Germline loops: CDR1 MDHEN, CDR2 SYDVKM.

V is TRBV6-4 and J is TRBJ1-1; possibly TRBD1 for D (5 bases). Germline CDR1 reads MRHNA; CDR2 reads SNTAGT. Deletions cut 5 bases from V and 1 base from J, with 17 bases between. The CDR3 contains 16 residues. The CDR3, as DNA: TGTGCCAGCAGTTCTTGGGTGAGGGGAGAGAACACTGAAGCTTTCTTT. It specifies CASSSWVRGENTEAFF.

J is TRBJ2-3 and V is TRBV7-3; TRBD1 aligns across 9 bases. This CDR3 contains 14 residues. The germline V gene encodes CDR1 SGHTA and CDR2 FQGTGA. With 5 bases clipped from V and 13 bases from J, the junction kept 13 bases outside the gene matches. CDR3: CASSINPGQGYKYF. The CDR3 DNA follows: TGTGCCAGCAGCATAAATCCGGGACAGGGCTACAAGTATTTT.

The gene calls are TRBV12-5 and TRBJ1-1; a possible D gene is TRBD1 (6 bases). Per the germline V gene, CDR1 is LGHNT and CDR2 is FRNRAP. The CDR3 sequence is 15 residues long. Trimming removed 1 base from V and 0 bases from J, with 9 bases in between. CDR3 protein: CASGLGTAMNTEAFF. The CDR3 region has the DNA TGTGCTAGTGGTTTGGGGACAGCTATGAACACTGAAGCTTTCTTT.

CDR3 sequence (DNA): TGTGCCAGCAGCGTGGAGGGTTCCTATAATTCACCCCTCCACTTT. This sequence encodes CASSVEGSYNSPLHF. This chain uses TRBV9 with TRBJ1-6; D ambiguous. Germline loops: CDR1 SGDLS, CDR2 YYNGEE. This CDR3 contains 15 residues. V dropped 2 bases and J dropped 1 base, with 7 bases sitting between them.